This is a list of T cell receptor beta chains from one sample in a study of blood T cell repertoires in COVID-19. Produced via immunoSEQ multiplex PCR; TCRdb's table is partial and in-frame only. Altogether 68,000 or so clones are present, around 86% being singletons, with the ten largest covering about 6.6%. Sequences were obtained from peripheral blood. The receptor source for this set is a middle-aged man with active COVID-19. Both conserved end residues are trimmed from each CDR3. Each record gives: V gene, J gene, CDR3 protein.

TRBV30,TRBJ1-5,AWSLGGTVGQPQH
TRBV7-9,TRBJ2-2,ASRDRGTRNTGELF
TRBV7-6,TRBJ1-1,ASSLGASTNTEAF
TRBV15,TRBJ1-6,AASRPGQGGSPLH
TRBV6-2/TRBV6-3,TRBJ2-2,ASSPPPGGDTGELF
TRBV3-1/TRBV3-2,TRBJ1-4,ASSPNRGGGKLF
TRBV24-1,TRBJ1-3,ATSDFRRKGTLSSGNTIY
TRBV18,TRBJ1-3,ASSPSDSSSGNTIY
TRBV4-3,TRBJ1-3,ASSQATGASGNTIY
TRBV7-9,TRBJ2-1,ASSLTGTSNEQF
TRBV30,TRBJ1-6,AWRVPGVVESPLH
TRBV2,TRBJ2-7,ASSGGDGQGPEEQY
TRBV19,TRBJ1-1,ASSSTGEMSTEAF
TRBV14,TRBJ2-1,ASSSLGLAGGLDYNEQF
TRBV5-1,TRBJ2-1,ASSSGQGAINEQF
TRBV25-1,TRBJ2-1,ASSVPKAVDWNEQF
TRBV4-1,TRBJ1-1,ASSPILSGTGNTEAF
TRBV6-5,TRBJ2-2,ASSSQGAWFDGELF
TRBV30,TRBJ2-2,AWRIDTTNTGELF
TRBV4-3,TRBJ1-2,ASSQDPGQSYGWT
TRBV9,TRBJ1-3,ASSEGRRSDSGNTIY
TRBV2,TRBJ1-1,ASSNTGVQGAF
TRBV7-3,TRBJ1-3,ASSPGTGSGNTIY
TRBV15,TRBJ1-2,ATSRDHRGSYT
TRBV15,TRBJ1-1,ATSPLGENTEAF
TRBV6-5,TRBJ2-3,ASSTGVVQY
TRBV9,TRBJ1-1,ASSVQQGITEAF
TRBV29-1,TRBJ2-1,SVESAGFLGNEQF
TRBV7-6,TRBJ2-7,ASSLGSQGPYEQY
TRBV6-2/TRBV6-3,TRBJ2-1,ASSRRLAGGDEQF
TRBV6-5,TRBJ2-1,ASSYSVASGGNEQF
TRBV14,TRBJ2-1,ASSPPSGGASEVLEQF
TRBV18,TRBJ2-2,ASSPRMGTGNTGELF
TRBV28,TRBJ2-2,ASSLITANTGELF
TRBV19,TRBJ2-1,ASSRPTITSGDYNEQF
TRBV28,TRBJ1-5,ASRLGTGESNQPQH
TRBV14,TRBJ2-3,ASSQVRQGRTDTQY
TRBV19,TRBJ2-1,ASRFPSLAGGESSYNEQF
TRBV24-1,TRBJ1-2,ATSDFRSHGYT
TRBV24-1,TRBJ2-7,ATSPGQAGSYEQY
TRBV19,TRBJ1-2,ASSIESEGLAGYT
TRBV4-1,TRBJ2-2,ASSQDLQGAIPGELF
TRBV27,TRBJ2-2,ASSSSGTGELF
TRBV19,TRBJ1-2,ASSDGQPLYGYT
TRBV6-2/TRBV6-3,TRBJ2-3,ASSFGQGANTQY
TRBV5-6,TRBJ1-5,ASSLVAQPQH
TRBV29-1,TRBJ1-2,SVGFGEGYT
TRBV9,TRBJ1-2,ASSEGERDGYT
TRBV28,TRBJ2-5,ASSQALAGAQETQY
TRBV30,TRBJ1-4,AWSVVGQGGEKLF
TRBV9,TRBJ2-2,ASSPPGTGNTGELF
TRBV4-3,TRBJ1-6,ASSQIQGMGNNSPLH
TRBV28,TRBJ1-3,ASSPRGGNTIY
TRBV19,TRBJ1-5,ASSIGQGYSNQPQH
TRBV10-3,TRBJ2-3,AISTGLAVGDTQY
TRBV3-1/TRBV3-2,TRBJ1-1,ASSPIDEGIGTEAF
TRBV19,TRBJ2-7,ASSTLEGTYEQY
TRBV6-2/TRBV6-3,TRBJ1-2,ASSFNRVFYGYT